This T cell receptor beta chain was sequenced for a study of CD8+CD57+ T cells in acquired aplastic anemia. For the study at large: Healthy donors yielded roughly 11 million CD4+ cell reads on average.

This clonotype was picked up many times. Both TCR beta VDJ combination and CDR3 sequence profiling were carried out. Genomic DNA was the template for this profiling. TCRdb independently ran MiXCR on the reads; one entry per CDR3 protein. The profile shows 400,000 to 450,000 distinct CDR3 sequences, 55% to 75% of them singletons. This TCR derives from a human donor in good health, serving as a control. The sequenced sample was sorted CD4+, CD8+, or CD8+CD57+ T cells (not recorded which) from PBMCs.

CDR3 sequence: CASSFSPGVYEQYF. CDR3 nucleotide sequence: TGTGCCAGCAGCTTTTCTCCCGGCGTGTACGAGCAGTACTTC. The V gene is TRBV5-5, the J gene TRBJ2-7; D gene uncertain. CDR1 and CDR2 (germline): SGHKS, YYEKEE (reference sequence). CDR3 length equals 14 residues. Trimming pared 2 bases from V and 4 bases from J, leaving 13 bases between.